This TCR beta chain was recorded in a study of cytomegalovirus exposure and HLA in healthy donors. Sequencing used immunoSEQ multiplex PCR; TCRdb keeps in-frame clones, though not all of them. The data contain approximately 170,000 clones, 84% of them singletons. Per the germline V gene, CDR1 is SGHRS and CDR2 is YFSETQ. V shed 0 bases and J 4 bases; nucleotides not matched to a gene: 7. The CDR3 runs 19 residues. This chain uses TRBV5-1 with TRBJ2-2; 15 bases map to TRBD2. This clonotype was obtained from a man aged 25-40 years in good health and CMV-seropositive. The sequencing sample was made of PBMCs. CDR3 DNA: TGCGCCAGCAGCTTGGGCCTCGGACTAGCGGGAGGGGTCACCGGGGAGCTGTTTTTT. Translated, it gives CASSLGLGLAGGVTGELFF.